The rows below give T cell receptor beta chains drawn from one sample of a study of human T cells and chemical hapten exposure. In TCRdb, the RACE reads were re-called with MiXCR into one record per CDR3 protein. The repertoire holds approximately 100,000 distinct CDR3 sequences, with 9.2% as singletons. Here the sequenced sample was whole blood, taken in connection with sensitization to the hapten diphenylcyclopropenone (DPC). These receptor sequences come from a middle-aged woman with alopecia areata. Some clones in this sample may be carry-over from other donors' samples. Each CDR3 is given with its conserved first and last residue.

15,TRBV28,TRBJ1-1,CASSLYGGGNTEAFF
12,TRBV27,TRBJ2-7,CASSPLGFEQYF
13,TRBV29-1,TRBJ1-2,CSVEGRDRDGYTF
12,TRBV2,TRBJ2-4,CASSRTLDIQYF
13,TRBV30,TRBJ2-3,CARGRENTDTQYF
14,TRBV2,TRBJ2-3,CASSEGQGTDTQYF
14,TRBV12-3/TRBV12-4,TRBJ1-1,CASSLTGWNTEAFF
15,TRBV4-3,TRBJ2-7,CASSHGRHVSYEQYF
10,TRBV12-3/TRBV12-4,TRBJ2-1,CASSLGKQFF
14,TRBV6-4,TRBJ2-2,CASSDSQDTGELFF
15,TRBV7-9,TRBJ2-1,CASSLAGSPYNEQFF
17,TRBV4-3,TRBJ2-3,CASSQEGIGGQFDTQYF
18,TRBV12-3/TRBV12-4,TRBJ1-1,CASSYTAGTGAGGTEAFF
14,TRBV6-5,TRBJ2-1,CASSYSETVREQFF
17,TRBV11-2,TRBJ2-2,CASSTSSGGANTGELFF
16,TRBV6-5,TRBJ1-1,CASSYNAGTGNTEAFF
16,TRBV27,TRBJ2-3,CASSLVKGVSTDTQYF
17,TRBV6-2/TRBV6-3,TRBJ2-2,CASKRDRDRANTGELFF
17,TRBV29-1,TRBJ2-7,CSVRQGSRRTFSYEQYF
15,TRBV5-4,TRBJ2-5,CASSLGTSTRETQYF
13,TRBV4-3,TRBJ1-2,CASSQDRGGGYTF
13,TRBV7-2,TRBJ2-5,CASSTADHGAQYF
14,TRBV6-5,TRBJ1-2,CASATGGTAYGYTF
14,TRBV4-3,TRBJ1-1,CASSQGQGRTEAFF
13,TRBV7-3,TRBJ1-1,CASSPGGYTEAFF
16,TRBV2,TRBJ1-1,CASSPRSGYSDTEAFF
16,TRBV4-3,TRBJ1-6,CASSLHLRTVSSPLHF
12,TRBV29-1,TRBJ1-5,CSVQQGEQPQHF
13,TRBV12-3/TRBV12-4,TRBJ1-2,CASRGTDNYGYTF
16,TRBV6-2/TRBV6-3,TRBJ2-1,CASSYWGTSSYNEQFF
18,TRBV2,TRBJ1-5,CASSEGRVLTYSNQPQHF
15,TRBV7-6,TRBJ2-7,CASSLAGTGVYEQYF
14,TRBV12-3/TRBV12-4,TRBJ2-2,CASRPWGNTGELFF
15,TRBV7-2,TRBJ1-5,CASSLEQGTWQPQHF
14,TRBV7-9,TRBJ2-1,CASSSTGGGNEQFF
14,TRBV29-1,TRBJ2-3,CSVGGGALTDTQYF
13,TRBV7-9,TRBJ2-3,CATSGISTDTQYF
14,TRBV5-6,TRBJ1-2,CASTNRGLVYGYTF
14,TRBV18,TRBJ1-1,CASSPQVENTEAFF
15,TRBV4-2,TRBJ1-1,CASSQLYRGRPEAFF
16,TRBV18,TRBJ2-4,CASSDRNRDRKNIQYF
12,TRBV6-5,TRBJ2-1,CASSNPPNEQFF
14,TRBV5-6,TRBJ2-3,CASSDRGRTDTQYF
16,TRBV2,TRBJ2-3,CASSRGSSGGYITQYF